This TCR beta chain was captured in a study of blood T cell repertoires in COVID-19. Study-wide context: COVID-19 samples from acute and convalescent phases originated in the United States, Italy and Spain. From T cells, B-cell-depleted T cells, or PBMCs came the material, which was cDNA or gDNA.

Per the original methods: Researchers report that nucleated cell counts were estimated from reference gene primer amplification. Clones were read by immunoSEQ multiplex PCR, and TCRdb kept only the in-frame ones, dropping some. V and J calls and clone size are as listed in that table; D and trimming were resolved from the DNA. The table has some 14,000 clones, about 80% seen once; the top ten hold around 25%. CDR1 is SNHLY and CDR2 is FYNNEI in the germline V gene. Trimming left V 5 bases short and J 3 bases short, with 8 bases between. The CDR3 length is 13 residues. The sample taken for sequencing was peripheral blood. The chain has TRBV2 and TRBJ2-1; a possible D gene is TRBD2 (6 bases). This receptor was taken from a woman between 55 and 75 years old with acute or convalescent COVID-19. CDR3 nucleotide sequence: TGTGCCAGCAGTCGGGAGATCTACAATGAGCAGTTCTTC. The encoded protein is CASSREIYNEQFF.